This record looks at one T cell receptor (beta chain) sequence and its context. This specimen belongs to a study of blood T cell repertoires in COVID-19. Study at large: Spain, Italy and the United States supplied samples that represented acute and convalescent COVID-19. T cells, B-cell-depleted T cells, or PBMCs supplied cDNA or gDNA.

Per the authors' pipeline: Nucleated cell counts were estimated from reference gene primer amplification. The protocol was immunoSEQ multiplex PCR, while the TCRdb copy is restricted to in-frame clones and leaves out a portion. V, J and clone size are those of that table, while D and trimming were read from the DNA. The sample shows under 110,000 clones, 71% of them seen only once. There are 16 residues in the CDR3. The V and J ends lost 3 bases and 7 bases, in that order; junction bases with no gene match: 11. CDR1 and CDR2 (germline): GTSNPN, SVGIG (reference sequence). Sample: peripheral blood. The receptor was derived from a human donor with acute or convalescent COVID-19. The donor label of this sample is uncertain. The chain joins TRBV30 to TRBJ2-3; 12 positions agree with TRBD2. The CDR3 nucleotides are TGTGCCTGGAGACTAGCGGGGGGCGGGGGCAGATATACGCAGTATTTT. Translated, it gives CAWRLAGGGGRYTQYF. Combining the CDR3 with reference TRBV30 and TRBJ2-3 gives the whole variable domain SQTIHQWPATLVQPVGSPLSLECTVEGTSNPNLYWYRQAAGRGLQLLFYSVGIGQISSEVPQNLSASRPQDRQFILSSKKLLLSDSGFYLCAWRLAGGGGRYTQYFGPGTRLTVL.